The next 23 T cell receptor beta chains were all read from a single sample in a study of memory B cells and T cells in multiple sclerosis (dated by TCRdb to the late 2010s). Autoproliferating (CFSEdim) and non-proliferating (CFSEhi) T cell fractions were sequenced separately after stimulus-free culture of CFSE-labeled PBMCs. A total of 5x10^7 CFSE-labeled PBMCs were cultured for 7 days without stimulus, and replicate wells were then pooled. The method behind the library was the immunoSEQ multiplex PCR assay. TCRdb mirrors the immuneACCESS table, restricted to in-frame sequences. Some clones are absent from its copies; in checked studies, under half trace to an unresolved V gene, and the reason for the others is unknown. The sample data list fewer than 15,000 clones, and roughly 86% of these were observed just once. The ten largest clones represent 2.8% of the sample. These TCRs are of unknown antigen specificity.

Material: PBMCs from blood kept in culture. The receptors derive from a human donor with multiple sclerosis.

V is TRBV9 and J is TRBJ1-2; D perhaps matches TRBD1 (5 bases). The germline V gene encodes CDR1 SGDLS and CDR2 YYNGEE. V was pared by 0 bases and J by 8 bases, with 17 bases between. CDR3 size: 15 residues. This CDR3 reads CASSVDEGRVWGYTF. CDR3 bases: TGTGCCAGCAGCGTAGACGAGGGGCGCGTGTGGGGCTACACCTTC.

This sequence joins TRBV19 and TRBJ1-5; a weak D match, TRBD1 (5 bases). The CDR3 covers 13 residues. V was clipped by 5 bases and J by 5 bases, with 10 bases between them. The germline gives CDR1 LNHDA, CDR2 SQIVND (reference sequence). CDR3 sequence: CASSQGVYQPQHF. DNA for the CDR3: TGTGCCAGTAGTCAGGGAGTCTATCAGCCCCAGCATTTT.

The V call is TRBV10-3, the J call TRBJ2-7; D not certain. This CDR3 comprises 14 residues. V dropped 4 bases and J dropped 6 bases, with 16 bases sitting between them. Germline V CDR1 and CDR2: ENHRY, SYGVKD. CDR3 bases: TGTGCCATCAGTGCCGGTCCGTCCCCCTCCGAGCAGTACTTC. Amino acids: CAISAGPSPSEQYF.

The chain uses TRBV2 and TRBJ2-5; a possible D gene is TRBD2 (6 bases). V lost 5 bases, J lost 1 base, and 17 bases lay in between. The CDR3 extends over 16 amino acids. Germline V gene data show CDR1 as SNHLY and CDR2 as FYNNEI. The CDR3 DNA reads as TGTGCCAGCAGTCGGTTTTATAGGGACTCCCAAGAGACCCAGTACTTC. Encoded protein: CASSRFYRDSQETQYF.

This clone was picked up one time. The chain links TRBV7-2 to TRBJ2-7; 12 bases agree with TRBD1. With V trimmed by 6 bases and J by 2 bases, 5 bases remained unmatched. Looked up from germline, CDR1 is SGHTA and CDR2 is FQGNSA. The CDR3 sequence is 15 residues long. The CDR3 DNA reads as TGTGCCAGCAGTTGGGGGACAGGGGGCCCCTACGAGCAGTACTTC. Its translation: CASSWGTGGPYEQYF.

The genes are TRBV5-4 and TRBJ1-1; the match to TRBD1 covers 7 bases. V lost 2 bases and J lost 4; bases outside the gene matches: 2. There are 13 residues in the CDR3. The V gene's germline CDR1 is SGHNT and CDR2 YYREEE (reference sequence). For the CDR3, the DNA is TGTGCCAGCAGCTTCGCAGGGGGCACTGAAGCTTTCTTT. Its translation is CASSFAGGTEAFF. Full variable domain (outside the CDR3, taken from reference TRBV5-4 and TRBJ1-1): ETGVTQSPTHLIKTRGQQVTLRCSSQSGHNTVSWYQQALGQGPQFIFQYYREEENGRGNFPPRFSGLQFPNYSSELNVNALELDDSALYLCASSFAGGTEAFFGQGTRLTVV.

This chain links TRBV6-5 with TRBJ1-1, with D perhaps TRBD1 (6 bases). The germline V gene encodes CDR1 MNHEY and CDR2 SVGAGI. Trimming took 9 bases from V and 2 from J, leaving 13 bases between them. The CDR3 has 13 residues. Here the CDR3 DNA reads TGTGCCAGTTCCCGGGACATCAACACTGAAGCTTTCTTT. Translating gives CASSRDINTEAFF.

On this clone: A read error may produce the germline difference seen at one junction end. V gene TRBV4-1 combines with J gene TRBJ1-2; D might be TRBD1 (6 bases). Germline assignment: CDR1 MGHRA and CDR2 YSYEKL. This CDR3 contains 15 residues. Here the CDR3 DNA reads TGCGCCGGCAGCCAATCGGGAGGGGGAAGCTATGGCTACACCTTC. It translates to CAGSQSGGGSYGYTF.

This sequence joins TRBV5-4 and TRBJ1-4, with 7 bases matching TRBD1. Germline CDR1 is SGHNT and CDR2 is YYREEE (reference sequence). V was clipped by 4 bases and J by 9 bases; unmatched bases: 12. The CDR3 spans 15 residues. This CDR3 reads CASSPGQAGEQKLFF. The CDR3 region has the DNA TGTGCCAGCAGCCCTGGACAGGCAGGGGAACAAAAACTGTTTTTT. Looking up the rest from reference TRBV5-4 and TRBJ1-4 gives the full variable domain: ETGVTQSPTHLIKTRGQQVTLRCSSQSGHNTVSWYQQALGQGPQFIFQYYREEENGRGNFPPRFSGLQFPNYSSELNVNALELDDSALYLCASSPGQAGEQKLFFGSGTQLSVL.

The chain carries TRBV14 and TRBJ2-5; D perhaps matches TRBD2 (6 bases). The CDR3 sequence is 13 residues long. Germline loops: CDR1 SGHDN, CDR2 FVKESK. The ends were cut back, 1 base at V and 12 bases at J, with 15 bases in the middle. This CDR3 is CASSQAVGGLEYF. CDR3 in DNA: TGTGCCAGCAGCCAAGCGGTCGGAGGGCTTGAGTACTTC.

This chain connects TRBV6-1 to TRBJ2-3; TRBD2 aligns across 11 bases. Germline CDR1 reads MNHNS; CDR2 reads SASEGT. The CDR3 runs to 17 residues. V gave up 2 bases and J gave up 2 bases; unmatched junction bases: 6. This chain's CDR3 is CASSESGLAGYTDTQYF. The CDR3 nucleotides read TGTGCCAGCAGTGAAAGTGGACTAGCGGGTTACACAGATACGCAGTATTTT.

The chain combines TRBV6-9 with TRBJ1-2; a weak D match, TRBD1 (6 bases). V lost 4 bases, J lost 0 bases, and 12 bases lay in between. The CDR3 is 15 amino acids. The germline V gene has CDR1 MNHGY and CDR2 SVAAGI. CDR3: CASSSLDRSNYGYTF. CDR3 coding DNA: TGTGCCAGCAGTTCCCTCGACAGGTCTAACTATGGCTACACCTTC.

The chain employs TRBV6-1 and TRBJ2-7; D tentatively reads TRBD1 or TRBD2 (5 bases each). The V and J ends lost 6 bases and 7 bases respectively, with 16 bases between them. Germline V lookup: CDR1 MNHNS, CDR2 SASEGT. The CDR3 runs to 13 residues. CDR3 region: CASSRGTTGEQYF. CDR3 nucleotide sequence: TGTGCCAGCAGCCGAGGGACGACTGGGGAGCAGTACTTC.

This clone was counted a single time. The chain carries TRBV5-6 and TRBJ1-3; unclear D gene. Germline V gene data show CDR1 as SGHDT and CDR2 as YYEEEE. CDR3 length equals 13 residues. Deletions cut 4 bases from V and 2 bases from J, with 7 bases between. CDR3 protein: CASSNYPGNTIYF. Written as DNA, the CDR3 is TGTGCCAGCAGCAATTACCCTGGAAACACCATATATTTT.

The V and J genes are TRBV6-1 and TRBJ2-7; no clear D gene. Germline V CDR1 and CDR2: MNHNS, SASEGT. V gave up 3 bases and J gave up 2 bases, with 2 bases separating them. This CDR3 has 11 amino acids. CDR3: CASSEPYEQYF. As DNA, the CDR3 is TGTGCCAGCAGTGAGCCCTACGAGCAGTACTTC.

This chain joins TRBV5-1 and TRBJ1-6; 7 positions match TRBD1. Germline assignment: CDR1 SGHRS and CDR2 YFSETQ. The CDR3 spans 14 residues. The V and J ends lost 1 base and 10 bases, in that order; junction bases with no gene match: 5. Here the CDR3 reads CASSLLGGDSPLHF. The CDR3 nucleotides read TGCGCCAGCAGCTTGTTAGGGGGCGACTCACCCCTCCACTTT.

The rearrangement links TRBV5-1 to TRBJ1-2; D is unresolved. Germline assignment: CDR1 SGHRS and CDR2 YFSETQ. V dropped 0 bases and J dropped 4 bases, with 10 bases sitting between them. The length of the CDR3 is 14 residues. CDR3 sequence reads: CASSLGGLTYGYTF. The CDR3, as DNA: TGCGCCAGCAGCTTGGGAGGGCTGACCTATGGCTACACCTTC.

V and J are TRBV19 and TRBJ1-1; TRBD1 is a possible D gene (5 bases). Germline assignment: CDR1 LNHDA and CDR2 SQIVND (reference sequence). This CDR3 contains 13 residues. V lost 3 bases, J lost 9 bases, and 14 bases lay in between. Here the CDR3 reads CASSIGAGRQAFF. The DNA of the CDR3 is TGTGCCAGTAGTATTGGGGCCGGACGGCAAGCTTTCTTT.

V and J are TRBV19 and TRBJ2-7; D is undetermined. V was shortened by 5 bases and J by 0 bases, with 8 bases between the two germline ends. From germline, CDR1 is LNHDA and CDR2 SQIVND (reference sequence). The CDR3 covers 13 residues. CDR3 bases: TGTGCCAGTAGTTTCCTGAGCTCCTACGAGCAGTACTTC. Translating it yields CASSFLSSYEQYF.

J is TRBJ1-3 and V is TRBV5-3; possibly TRBD1 for D (5 bases). TRBV5-3 is known as an ORF, though its function is uncertain. CDR3 length: 12 residues. V lost 10 bases, J lost 0 bases, and 8 bases lay in between. CDR3 nucleotide sequence: TGTGCCGGGGCCCTCTCTGGAAACACCATATATTTT. Residues: CAGALSGNTIYF.

The chain couples TRBV11-3 to TRBJ2-3; D call uncertain. The V gene's germline CDR1 is SGHNT and CDR2 YENEEA. V was shortened by 5 bases and J by 4 bases, with 10 bases between the two germline ends. The CDR3 is made up of 13 amino acids. The CDR3 spells CASSQTGPDTQYF. The DNA for the CDR3 is TGTGCCAGCAGCCAAACCGGGCCAGATACGCAGTATTTT. The whole variable domain, remainder taken from reference TRBV11-3 and TRBJ2-3, is EAGVVQSPRYKIIEKKQPVAFWCNPISGHNTLYWYLQNLGQGPELLIRYENEEAVDDSQLPKDRFSAERLKGVDSTLKIQPAELGDSAVYLCASSQTGPDTQYFGPGTRLTVL.

The chain has TRBV10-1 and TRBJ2-5, with D possibly matching TRBD2 (5 bases). This CDR3 has 14 residues. Trimming took off 9 bases at V and 5 bases at J, with 19 bases between the two ends. The V gene's germline CDR1 is WNHNN and CDR2 SYGVQD (reference sequence). The CDR3 bases are TGCGCCAGGGACTTAGCGTTCCTCGGGGAGACCCAGTACTTC. Its translation is CARDLAFLGETQYF.

The chain couples TRBV10-2 to TRBJ2-4, with D perhaps TRBD2 (6 bases). This CDR3 is 15 amino acids long. Trimming stripped 0 bases from V and 1 base from J, with 7 bases between. Germline CDR1 reads WSHSY; CDR2 reads SAAADI. Here the CDR3 reads CASSESLAAKNIQYF. CDR3 nucleotides: TGCGCCAGCAGTGAGTCGCTAGCGGCCAAAAACATTCAGTACTTC.